This T cell receptor (beta chain) was sequenced in a study of beta chain features in type 1 diabetes. Every isolated RNA sample was fully reverse transcribed, so sequencing captured expressed TCRB transcripts. Generated by immunoSEQ multiplex PCR, the TCRdb table keeps only in-frame clones and is missing some. The top ten clones hold 0.44% of a sample with 300,000 or so clones, 6.5% to 10% of them seen once. Comment on this clone: As yet, its antigen is unknown.

The study, taken as a whole, reports: VDJ junctions in type 1 diabetes patients carried more deletions and fewer insertions. No resolution was reached here on whether HLA type influences TCRB rearrangement.

Germline V gives CDR1 MGHDK, CDR2 SYGVNS. The CDR3 loop spans 16 amino acids. V dropped 4 bases and J dropped 6; count of bases not matched to a gene: 10. This sequence joins TRBV25-1 and TRBJ2-1, with 9 bases identical to TRBD1. This clonotype was obtained from a young woman in good health. The specimen was central memory CD4+ T cells from blood. Here the CDR3 reads CASSVSGTGKSNEQFF. CDR3 nucleotides: TGTGCCAGCAGTGTATCCGGGACAGGGAAAAGCAATGAGCAGTTCTTC.